Described below is a single T cell receptor (beta chain) sequence and its context. Its target is unknown. The data derive from a study of OX40 agonist ivuxolimab in advanced cancers. About the research overall: Therapy given before enrollment (anti-PD-1, anti-PD-L1 or anti-CTLA-4) was allowed, and 40% to 45% had some. Findings and limits, study-wide: Determination of antigen specificity was not performed for the expanded peripheral T cells.

The protocol was immunoSEQ multiplex PCR, while the TCRdb copy is restricted to in-frame clones and leaves out a portion. The table shows 50,000 to 75,000 clones, with 80% to 95% occurring only once. Looked up from germline, CDR1 is SGHRS and CDR2 is YFSETQ. CDR3 size: 15 residues. The V gene lost 6 bases and the J gene lost 3 bases, with 16 bases spanning the gap. J is TRBJ1-5 and V is TRBV5-1; D is unclear. This specimen was CD4+ or CD8+ T cells sorted from blood, taken in a trial of the OX40 agonist ivuxolimab. The receptor was derived from an adult with an advanced solid tumor such as melanoma, head and neck, liver or kidney cancer. The CDR3 loop is CASITEEPYNQPQHF. The CDR3 region has the DNA TGCGCCAGCATAACGGAGGAACCCTACAATCAGCCCCAGCATTTT.